The next 2 T cell receptor beta chains were all read from a single sample in a study of blood T cells in healthy people across ages. Primers used in a second PCR of about 6 to 11 cycles were a sample-barcoded 5' primer and a J-beta primer mix. TCRdb redid the calling of the 5' RACE reads with MiXCR, one entry per CDR3 protein. This sample has 650,000 to 800,000 distinct CDR3 sequences, with 40% to 65% found just once. The sample comprised blood. These receptors were taken from a woman older than 75 in good health.

CDR3 in DNA: TGTGCCAGCAGCCAAACAGGGTTGCGGTTCTTC. Its protein is CASSQTGLRFF. The rearrangement links TRBV7-2 to TRBJ2-1, with a tentative D call TRBD1 (6 bases). The germline gives CDR1 SGHTA, CDR2 FQGNSA. CDR3 length equals 11 residues. The germline V and J ends were trimmed by 5 bases and 15 bases, with 14 bases remaining between them.

V and J are TRBV28 and TRBJ1-4; D gene ambiguous. CDR1 is MDHEN, CDR2 SYDVKM, per germline. The ends were cut back, 6 bases at V and 0 bases at J, with 11 bases in the middle. The CDR3 covers 15 residues. The CDR3 coding sequence is TGTGCCAGCAGCCTGGACCGATCAACTAATGAAAAACTGTTTTTT. Translating gives CASSLDRSTNEKLFF.